This T cell receptor (beta chain) was observed in a study of long-term antiretroviral therapy in people with HIV. Notes on the study in general: Following ART, diversity rose but still fell short of transplant donor controls. Drawn between about 2003 and 2017, the blood was possibly obtained under older ART regimens.

This was the immunoSEQ v3.0 assay at survey level. Using immunoSEQ multiplex PCR, the repertoire was profiled, and TCRdb retains in-frame clones only, with some absent. The table records approximately 35,000 clones, approximately 80% of them present only once. A word on this clone: Its antigen is undetermined.

The V and J ends lost 3 bases and 5 bases respectively, with 7 bases between them. CDR3 size: 12 residues. CDR1 is SGHTA, CDR2 FQGNSA, per germline. This TCR came from a woman aged 50 to 60 with HIV. The material was unsorted PBMCs, obtained 2 years after starting antiretroviral therapy. The rearrangement links TRBV7-2 to TRBJ1-2, with D hard to call. The CDR3 nucleotides read TGTGCCAGCAGCTTCATCGGGTATGGCTACACCTTC. As protein: CASSFIGYGYTF.